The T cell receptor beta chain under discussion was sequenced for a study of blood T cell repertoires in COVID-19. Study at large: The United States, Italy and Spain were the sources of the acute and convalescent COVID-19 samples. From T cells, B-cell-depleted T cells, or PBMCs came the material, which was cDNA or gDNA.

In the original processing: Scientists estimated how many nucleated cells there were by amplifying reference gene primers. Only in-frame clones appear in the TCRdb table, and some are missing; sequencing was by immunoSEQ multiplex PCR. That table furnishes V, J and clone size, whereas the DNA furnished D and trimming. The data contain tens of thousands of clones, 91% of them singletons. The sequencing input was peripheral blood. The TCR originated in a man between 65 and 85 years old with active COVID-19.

This CDR3 reads CASSIPYGGGEKLFF. DNA for the CDR3: TGTGCCAGCAGCATCCCTTACGGGGGAGGCGAAAAACTGTTTTTT. The J gene is TRBJ1-4, the V gene TRBV3-1 (or the pseudogene TRBV3-2); the D gene is possibly TRBD1 (5 bases). Trimming took 5 bases from V and 8 from J, leaving 18 bases between them. CDR1 and CDR2 (germline): LGHDT, YNNKEL (reference sequence). The CDR3 extends over 15 amino acids.